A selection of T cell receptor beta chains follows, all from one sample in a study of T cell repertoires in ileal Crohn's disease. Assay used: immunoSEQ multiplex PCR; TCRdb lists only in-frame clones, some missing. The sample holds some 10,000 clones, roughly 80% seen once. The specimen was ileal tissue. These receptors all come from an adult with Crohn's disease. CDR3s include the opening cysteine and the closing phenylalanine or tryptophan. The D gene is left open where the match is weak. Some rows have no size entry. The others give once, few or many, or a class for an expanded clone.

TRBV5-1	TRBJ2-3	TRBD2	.	TGCGCCAGCAGCTTGGGCGGGAGTTCTAGCACAGATACGCAGTATTTT	CASSLGGSSSTDTQYF
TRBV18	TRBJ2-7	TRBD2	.	TGTGCCAGCTCACCAGGTACCCTCGGACTAGCGACACGCAACGAGCAGTACTTC	CASSPGTLGLATRNEQYF
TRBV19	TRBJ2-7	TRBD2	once	TGTGCCAGTAGGGGCGGGAGGGCAGGTTACGAGCAGTACTTC	CASRGGRAGYEQYF
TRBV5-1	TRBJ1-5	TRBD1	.	TGCGCCAGCAGCACGGGACAGAGCAATCAGCCCCAGCATTTT	CASSTGQSNQPQHF
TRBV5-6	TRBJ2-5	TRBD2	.	TGTGCCAGCAGCCTGGGACTAGCGGGAGTGGGCCAAGAGACCCAGTACTTC	CASSLGLAGVGQETQYF
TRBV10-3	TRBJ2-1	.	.	TGTGCCATCAGTGAGAGAGATAATGAGCAGTTCTTC	CAISERDNEQFF
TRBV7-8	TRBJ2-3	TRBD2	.	TGTGCCAGCAGCTTAGCGAGTGGGGGGGGACTTGGCACAGATACGCAGTATTTT	CASSLASGGGLGTDTQYF
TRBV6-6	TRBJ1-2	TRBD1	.	TGTGCCAGCAGGCGGGACAGGGATGGCTACACCTTC	CASRRDRDGYTF
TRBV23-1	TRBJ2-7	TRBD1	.	TGCGCCAGCCTCCGACAGGGTGGGAAGCAGTACTTC	CASLRQGGKQYF
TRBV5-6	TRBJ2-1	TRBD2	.	TGTGCCAGCAGCTTGGCCGGACTAGCGAGCTCCTACAATGAGCAGTTCTTC	CASSLAGLASSYNEQFF
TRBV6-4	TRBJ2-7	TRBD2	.	TGTGCCAACCAGGTGGGAGGGCCGTGCTACGAGCAGTACTTC	CANQVGGPCYEQYF
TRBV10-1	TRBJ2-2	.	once	TGCGCCAGCAGCTCGGGTGGAGAGACCGGGGAGCTGTTTTTT	CASSSGGETGELFF
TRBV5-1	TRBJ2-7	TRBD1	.	TGCGCCAGCAGCTCCTCCTCGACAGGGACCTACGAGCAGTACTTC	CASSSSSTGTYEQYF
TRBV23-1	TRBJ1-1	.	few	TGCGCCAGCCCGTCAGGGGTGGGGCGCGGGACTGAAGCTTTCTTT	CASPSGVGRGTEAFF
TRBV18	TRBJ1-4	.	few	TGTGCCAGCTCACCGGATCAGCGATTTGAAAAACTGTTTTTT	CASSPDQRFEKLFF
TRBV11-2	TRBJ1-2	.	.	TGTGCCAGCAGCTTACAGGGGAAGGGCTATGGCTACACCTTC	CASSLQGKGYGYTF
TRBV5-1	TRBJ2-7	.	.	TGCGCCAGCAGCCCCATGCGACAGCGGGTAACCTACGAGCAGTACTTC	CASSPMRQRVTYEQYF
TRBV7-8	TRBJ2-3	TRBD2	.	TGTGCCAGCAGCTCCGCTAGCGGGATAACAGATACGCAGTATTTT	CASSSASGITDTQYF
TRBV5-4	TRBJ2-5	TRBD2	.	TGTGCCAGCAACCTGACTAGCGGGAGGGCCAAAACACAAGAGACCCAGTACTTC	CASNLTSGRAKTQETQYF
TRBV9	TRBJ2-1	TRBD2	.	TGTGCCAGCAGCGTAGGGACTAGCGGTGAGCAGTTCTTC	CASSVGTSGEQFF
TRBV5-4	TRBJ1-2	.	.	TGTGCCAGCAGCCCAAGACAGAGATACTATGGCTACACCTTC	CASSPRQRYYGYTF
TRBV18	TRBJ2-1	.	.	TGTGCCAGCTCACCAAGTCGTCAGGGGAGCTCCTACAATGAGCAGTTCTTC	CASSPSRQGSSYNEQFF
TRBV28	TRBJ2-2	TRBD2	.	TGTGCCAGCAGTTTGTGGGGGACTGGACTAGCGGGGAACACCGGGGAGCTGTTTTTT	CASSLWGTGLAGNTGELFF